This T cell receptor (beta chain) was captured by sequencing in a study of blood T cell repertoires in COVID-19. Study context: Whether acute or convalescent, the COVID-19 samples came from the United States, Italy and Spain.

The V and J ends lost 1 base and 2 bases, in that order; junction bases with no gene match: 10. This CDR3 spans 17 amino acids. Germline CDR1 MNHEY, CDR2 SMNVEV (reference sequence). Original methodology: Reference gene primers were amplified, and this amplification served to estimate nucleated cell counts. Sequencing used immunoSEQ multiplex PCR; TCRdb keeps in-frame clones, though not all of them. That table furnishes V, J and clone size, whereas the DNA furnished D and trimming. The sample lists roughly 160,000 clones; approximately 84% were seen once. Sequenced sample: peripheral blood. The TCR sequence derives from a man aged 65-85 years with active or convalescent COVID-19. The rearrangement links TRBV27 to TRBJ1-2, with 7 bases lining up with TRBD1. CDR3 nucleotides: TGTGCCAGCAGTTTATTCCCCAAACAGGGGATAAACTATGGCTACACCTTC. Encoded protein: CASSLFPKQGINYGYTF.